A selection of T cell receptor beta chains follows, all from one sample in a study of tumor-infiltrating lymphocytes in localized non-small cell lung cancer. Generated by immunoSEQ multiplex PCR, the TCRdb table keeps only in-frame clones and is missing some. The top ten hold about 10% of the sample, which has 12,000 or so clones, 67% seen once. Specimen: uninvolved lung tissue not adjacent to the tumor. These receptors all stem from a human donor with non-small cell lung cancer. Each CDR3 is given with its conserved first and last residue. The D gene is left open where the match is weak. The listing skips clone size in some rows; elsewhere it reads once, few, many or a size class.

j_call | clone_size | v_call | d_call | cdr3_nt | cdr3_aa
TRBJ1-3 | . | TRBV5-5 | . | TGTGCCAGCAGCTTGGACCTTACCGGAAACACCATATATTTT | CASSLDLTGNTIYF
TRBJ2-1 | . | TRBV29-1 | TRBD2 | TGCAGCGTTGAAGACCACGGACTAGCGGGGGGGGCCTACAATGAGCAGTTCTTC | CSVEDHGLAGGAYNEQFF
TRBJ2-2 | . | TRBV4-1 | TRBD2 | TGCGCCAGCAGCCAATACCACAGCGGGGGGTACACCGGGGAGCTGTTTTTT | CASSQYHSGGYTGELFF
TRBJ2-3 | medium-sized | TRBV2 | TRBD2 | TGTGCCAGCAGCCGAATGACTAGCGGGGGTGGCGGGAATACGCAGTATTTT | CASSRMTSGGGGNTQYF
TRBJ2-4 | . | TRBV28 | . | TGTGCCAGCAGTACTGGACGGGACCTAGCCAAAAACATTCAGTACTTC | CASSTGRDLAKNIQYF
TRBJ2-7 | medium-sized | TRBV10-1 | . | TGCGCCAGATCCTACGAGCAGTACTTC | CARSYEQYF
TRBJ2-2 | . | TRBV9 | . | TGTGCCAGCAGCGTAGTTCTGGGGGCGAACACCGGGGAGCTGTTTTTT | CASSVVLGANTGELFF
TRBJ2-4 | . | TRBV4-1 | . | TGCGCCAGCAGCCAAGATGACGCAGGGGCAAACATTCAGTACTTC | CASSQDDAGANIQYF
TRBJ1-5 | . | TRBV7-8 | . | TGTGCCAGCAGCAAATATGGGACGTTGGGGCCGCCCCAGCATTTT | CASSKYGTLGPPQHF
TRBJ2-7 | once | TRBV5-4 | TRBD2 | TGTGCCAGCAGCAAGACTAGCGGGAGTGTTTCCTACGAGCAGTACTTC | CASSKTSGSVSYEQYF
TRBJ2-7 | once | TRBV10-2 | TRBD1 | TGCGCCAGCAGTGTCCCCCCCGGACAGGTGACCTACGAGCAGTACTTC | CASSVPPGQVTYEQYF
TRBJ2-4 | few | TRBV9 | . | TGTGCCAGCAGCGTAGCAGCTGCCAAAGGGGACATTCAGTACTTC | CASSVAAAKGDIQYF
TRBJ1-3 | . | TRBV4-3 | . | TGCGCCAGCAGCCAAGCCCAAGTACCTGGAAACACCATATATTTT | CASSQAQVPGNTIYF
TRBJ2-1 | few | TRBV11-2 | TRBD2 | TGTGCCAGCAGCTTACCCGGGAGGGCCCTCAATGAGCAGTTCTTC | CASSLPGRALNEQFF
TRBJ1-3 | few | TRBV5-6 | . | TGTGCCACCAGCCCCTTAGTTGGAAACACCATATATTTT | CATSPLVGNTIYF
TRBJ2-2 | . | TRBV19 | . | TGTGCCAGTACCTTAAACACCGGGGAGCTGTTTTTT | CASTLNTGELFF
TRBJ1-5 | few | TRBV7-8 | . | TGTGCCAGCAGCTTACGGCGGGGAAGCAATCAGCCCCAGCATTTT | CASSLRRGSNQPQHF
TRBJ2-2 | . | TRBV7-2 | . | TGTGCCAGCAAGCCCAACACCGGGGAGCTGTTTTTT | CASKPNTGELFF
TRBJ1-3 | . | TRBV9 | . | TGTGCCAGCAGCGTAGGGACCAACTCTGGAAACACCATATATTTT | CASSVGTNSGNTIYF
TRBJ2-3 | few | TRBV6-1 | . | TGTGCCGTAACGAGGCACCAGATGTACACAGATACGCAGTATTTT | CAVTRHQMYTDTQYF
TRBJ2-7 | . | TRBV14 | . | TGTGCCAGCAGCCAACACCGGGAACACTACGAGCAGTACTTC | CASSQHREHYEQYF
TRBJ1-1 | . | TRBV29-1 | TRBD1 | TGCAGCGTAAACAGGGGAACTTTATCTGAAGCTTTCTTT | CSVNRGTLSEAFF
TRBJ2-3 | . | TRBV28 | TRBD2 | TGTGCCAGCAGCACTAGCGGGAGGGCCGTAGATACGCAGTATTTT | CASSTSGRAVDTQYF
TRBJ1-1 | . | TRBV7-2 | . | TGTGCCAGCAGCTTAGCCGGACATTCGAACACTGAAGCTTTCTTT | CASSLAGHSNTEAFF
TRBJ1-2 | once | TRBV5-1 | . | TGCGCCAGCAGCGAAGTCGGCAGGGGCTATGGCTACACCTTC | CASSEVGRGYGYTF
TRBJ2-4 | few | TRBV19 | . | TGTGCCACCAAAACTGATCTAGCCAAAAACATTCAGTACTTC | CATKTDLAKNIQYF
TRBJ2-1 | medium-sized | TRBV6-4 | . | TGTGCCAGCAGTGACGGGAGCTCCTACAATGAGCAGTTCTTC | CASSDGSSYNEQFF
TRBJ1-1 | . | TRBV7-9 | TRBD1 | TGTGCCAGCAGCGTGACAGGGGGGAACACTGAAGCTTTCTTT | CASSVTGGNTEAFF
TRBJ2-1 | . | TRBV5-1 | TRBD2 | TGCGCCAGCAGCTCTCGTCTAGCGGGTGGGAATGAGCAGTTCTTC | CASSSRLAGGNEQFF
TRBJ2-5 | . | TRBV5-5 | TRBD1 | TGTGCCAGCAGCTTTACAGGGGATTCTACGCAATCGGCCCAGTACTTC | CASSFTGDSTQSAQYF
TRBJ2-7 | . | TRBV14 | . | TGTGCCAGCAGCCAAGCCGCTACCTACGAGCAGTACTTC | CASSQAATYEQYF
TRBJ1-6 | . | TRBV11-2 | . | TGTGCCAGCAGCCCCTTCGTCCAAAAAAGGGATACACCCCTCCACTTT | CASSPFVQKRDTPLHF
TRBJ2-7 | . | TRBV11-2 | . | TGTGCCAGCAGCTTAGATCTTGGTGGTGGAGAGCAGTACTTC | CASSLDLGGGEQYF
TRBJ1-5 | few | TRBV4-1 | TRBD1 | TGCGCCAGCAGCCAACCGGGACAGGGACGTTTTCAGCCCCAGCATTTT | CASSQPGQGRFQPQHF
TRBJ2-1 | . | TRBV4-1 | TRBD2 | TGCGCCAGCAGCCAGAGCCGAGCGGGGGGAACCCTCAATGAGCAGTTCTTC | CASSQSRAGGTLNEQFF
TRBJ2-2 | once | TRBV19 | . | TGTGCCAGTAAATTCCGGGTCCGGACCGACACCGGGGAGCTGTTTTTT | CASKFRVRTDTGELFF
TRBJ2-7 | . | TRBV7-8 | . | TGTGCCAGCAGCTTAGTAGGCGCGGGCGGCTACGAGCAGTACTTC | CASSLVGAGGYEQYF
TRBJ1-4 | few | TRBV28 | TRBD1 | TGTGCCAGCAGTCTTACAGGGGGGAGGTATGAAAAACTGTTTTTT | CASSLTGGRYEKLFF
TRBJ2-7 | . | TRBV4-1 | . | TGCGCCAGCAGCCAAGATGAGAGGAGGACCTACGAGCAGTACTTC | CASSQDERRTYEQYF
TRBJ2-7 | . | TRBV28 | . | TGTGCCAGCAGTCGGGGGACAGAGGGTCTCGAGCAGTACTTC | CASSRGTEGLEQYF
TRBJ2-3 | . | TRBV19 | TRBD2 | TGTGCCAGTAGCCCGGGACTAACAGATACGCAGTATTTT | CASSPGLTDTQYF
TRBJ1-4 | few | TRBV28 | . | TGTGCCAGCAGTCTTACAGGAAATAATGAAAAACTGTTTTTT | CASSLTGNNEKLFF
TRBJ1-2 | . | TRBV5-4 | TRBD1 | TGTGCCAGCAGCCGGATTGACAGGGAGGACTATGGCTACACCTTC | CASSRIDREDYGYTF
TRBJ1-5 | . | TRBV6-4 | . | TGTGCCAGCAGCGATGGACTACGGGGTCTCACGGCCCAGCATTTT | CASSDGLRGLTAQHF
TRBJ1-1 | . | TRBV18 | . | TGTGCCAGCTCACCAATTCACCCCATGAACACTGAAGCTTTCTTT | CASSPIHPMNTEAFF
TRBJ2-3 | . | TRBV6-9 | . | TGTGCCAGCAGTTTAGATACGCAGTATTTT | CASSLDTQYF
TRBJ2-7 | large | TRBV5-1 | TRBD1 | TGCGCCAGCAGCTTGACAGGACAGGCCTACGAGCAGTACTTC | CASSLTGQAYEQYF
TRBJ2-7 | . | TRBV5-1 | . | TGCGCCAGCAGCTTTGGGGCAGGGTGGTCCGAGCAGTACTTC | CASSFGAGWSEQYF
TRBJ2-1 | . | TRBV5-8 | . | TGTGCCAGCAGATTGGGGCCGGGCGACCAACTGGGTGAGCAGTTCTTC | CASRLGPGDQLGEQFF
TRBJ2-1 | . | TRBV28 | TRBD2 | TGTGCCAGCAGCATTTGGACTAGCGGAGGGTACAATGAGCAGTTCTTC | CASSIWTSGGYNEQFF
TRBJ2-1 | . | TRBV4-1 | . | TGCGCCAGCAGCCGGAACGTGGAGGGAAATGAGCAGTTCTTC | CASSRNVEGNEQFF
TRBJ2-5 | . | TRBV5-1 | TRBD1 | TGCGCCAGCAGCTTGAATCCCGTGGGACAGAAAGAGACCCAGTACTTC | CASSLNPVGQKETQYF